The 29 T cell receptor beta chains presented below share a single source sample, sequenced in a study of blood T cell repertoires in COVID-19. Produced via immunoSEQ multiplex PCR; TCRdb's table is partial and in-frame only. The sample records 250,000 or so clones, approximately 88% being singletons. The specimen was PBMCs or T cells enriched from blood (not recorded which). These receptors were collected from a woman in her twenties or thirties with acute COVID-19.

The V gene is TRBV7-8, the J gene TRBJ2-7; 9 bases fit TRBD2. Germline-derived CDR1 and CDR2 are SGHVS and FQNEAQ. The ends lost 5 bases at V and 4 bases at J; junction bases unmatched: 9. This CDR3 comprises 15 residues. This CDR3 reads CASSLGLAGKYEQYF. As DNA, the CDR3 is TGTGCCAGCAGCCTGGGGCTAGCGGGGAAGTACGAGCAGTACTTC.

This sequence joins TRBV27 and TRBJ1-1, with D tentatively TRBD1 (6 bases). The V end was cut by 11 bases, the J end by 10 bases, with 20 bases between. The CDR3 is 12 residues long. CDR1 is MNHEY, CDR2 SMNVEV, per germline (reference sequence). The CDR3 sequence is CAAGAGPLVAFF. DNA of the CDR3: TGTGCCGCAGGGGCAGGGCCGTTGGTAGCTTTCTTT.

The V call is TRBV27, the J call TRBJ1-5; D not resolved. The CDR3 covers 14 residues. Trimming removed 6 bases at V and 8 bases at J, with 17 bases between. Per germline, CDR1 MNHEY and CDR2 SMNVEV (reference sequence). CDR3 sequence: CASRPMREREPQHF. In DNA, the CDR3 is TGTGCCAGCAGACCTATGAGGGAGCGCGAGCCCCAGCATTTT.

CDR3 DNA sequence: TGTGCCAGCAGCCCGGGATTCTCTGGAAACACCATATATTTT. This codes for CASSPGFSGNTIYF. The V gene is TRBV7-2, the J gene TRBJ1-3, with unresolved D. This CDR3 is 14 amino acids long. The V end lost 5 bases, the J end lost 0 bases, and 8 bases lay between the germline ends. Germline V gene lookup returns CDR1 SGHTA and CDR2 FQGNSA.

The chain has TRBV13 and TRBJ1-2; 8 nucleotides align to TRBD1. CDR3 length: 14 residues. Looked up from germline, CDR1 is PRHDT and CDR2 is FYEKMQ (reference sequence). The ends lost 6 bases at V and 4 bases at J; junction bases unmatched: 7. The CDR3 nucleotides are TGTGCCAGCAGTTCTCAGGGGGCGGGCTATGGCTACACCTTC. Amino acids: CASSSQGAGYGYTF.

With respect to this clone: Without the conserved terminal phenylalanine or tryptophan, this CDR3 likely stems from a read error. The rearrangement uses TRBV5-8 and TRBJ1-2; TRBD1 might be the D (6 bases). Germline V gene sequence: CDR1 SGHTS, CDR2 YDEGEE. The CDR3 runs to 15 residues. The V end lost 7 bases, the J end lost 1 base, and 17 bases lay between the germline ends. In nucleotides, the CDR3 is TGTGCCAGCCGGGGCAGGGGATTATATAACTATGGCTACACCCTC. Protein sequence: CASRGRGLYNYGYTL.

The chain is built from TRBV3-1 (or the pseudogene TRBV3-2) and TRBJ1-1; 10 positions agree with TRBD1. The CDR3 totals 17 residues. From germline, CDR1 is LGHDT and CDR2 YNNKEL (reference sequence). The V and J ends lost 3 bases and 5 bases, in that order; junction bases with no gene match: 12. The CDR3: CASSQDYRDRGSTEAFF. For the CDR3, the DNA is TGTGCCAGCAGCCAGGACTACCGGGACAGGGGATCTACTGAAGCTTTCTTT.

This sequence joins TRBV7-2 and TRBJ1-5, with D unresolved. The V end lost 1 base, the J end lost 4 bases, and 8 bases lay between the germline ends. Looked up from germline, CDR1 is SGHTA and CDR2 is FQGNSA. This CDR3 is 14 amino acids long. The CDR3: CASSLGGINQPQHF. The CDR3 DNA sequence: TGTGCCAGCAGCTTAGGCGGAATTAATCAGCCCCAGCATTTT.

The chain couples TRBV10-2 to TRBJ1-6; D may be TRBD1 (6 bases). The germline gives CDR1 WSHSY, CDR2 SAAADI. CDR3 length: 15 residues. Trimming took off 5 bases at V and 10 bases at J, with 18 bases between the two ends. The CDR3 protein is CASSRTQGWESPLHF. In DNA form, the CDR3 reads TGCGCCAGCAGTCGTACCCAGGGGTGGGAATCACCCCTCCACTTT.

CDR3: CASHEQGEAKAFF. CDR3 nucleotide sequence: TGTGCCAGCCACGAACAGGGCGAGGCGAAAGCTTTCTTT. The V and J genes are TRBV2 and TRBJ1-1; a weak D match, TRBD1 (6 bases). Germline V gives CDR1 SNHLY, CDR2 FYNNEI. This CDR3 is 13 amino acids long. Trimming stripped 8 bases from V and 9 bases from J, with 19 bases between.

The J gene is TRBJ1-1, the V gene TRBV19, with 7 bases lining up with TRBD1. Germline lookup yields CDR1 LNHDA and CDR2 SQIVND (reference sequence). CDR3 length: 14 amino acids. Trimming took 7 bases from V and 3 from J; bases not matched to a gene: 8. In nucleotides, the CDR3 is TGTGCCAGTATTAAGGGGGCCCTGGACACTGAAGCTTTCTTT. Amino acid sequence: CASIKGALDTEAFF.

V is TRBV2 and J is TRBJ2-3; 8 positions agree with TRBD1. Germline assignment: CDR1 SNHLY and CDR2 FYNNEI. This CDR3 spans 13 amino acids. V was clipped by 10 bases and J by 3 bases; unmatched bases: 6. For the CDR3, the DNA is TGTGCCATCGCGACAGGGGAGACAGATACGCAGTATTTT. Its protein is CAIATGETDTQYF. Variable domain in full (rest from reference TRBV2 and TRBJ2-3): EPEVTQTPSHQVTQMGQEVILRCVPISNHLYFYWYRQILGQKVEFLVSFYNNEISEKSEIFDDQFSVERPDGSNFTLKIRSTKLEDSAMYFCAIATGETDTQYFGPGTRLTVL.

The CDR3 spells CASSHNAGNQPQHF. The CDR3 DNA sequence: TGTGCCAGCTCACATAATGCGGGCAATCAGCCCCAGCATTTT. The chain joins TRBV18 to TRBJ1-5; the D is unclear. This CDR3 is built from 14 residues. Trimming removed 4 bases at V and 2 bases at J, with 9 bases between. Looked up from germline, CDR1 is KGHSH and CDR2 is LQKENI.

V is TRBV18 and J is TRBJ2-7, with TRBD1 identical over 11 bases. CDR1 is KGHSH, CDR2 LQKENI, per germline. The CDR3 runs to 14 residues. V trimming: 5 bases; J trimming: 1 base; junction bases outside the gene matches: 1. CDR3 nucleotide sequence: TGTGCCAGCTCAGGACAGGGGGCGTCCTACGAGCAGTACTTC. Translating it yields CASSGQGASYEQYF.

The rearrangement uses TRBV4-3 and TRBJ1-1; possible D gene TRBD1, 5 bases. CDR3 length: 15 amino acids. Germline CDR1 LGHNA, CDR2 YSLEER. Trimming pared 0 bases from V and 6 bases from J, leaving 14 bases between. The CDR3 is CASSQDPRGGAEAFF. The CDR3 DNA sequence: TGCGCCAGCAGCCAAGATCCCCGGGGGGGTGCTGAAGCTTTCTTT.

CDR3 sequence reads: CASSFTGTAEDTQYF. The CDR3 region has the DNA TGTGCCAGCAGCTTCACCGGGACAGCCGAAGATACGCAGTATTTT. V and J are TRBV11-2 and TRBJ2-3; TRBD1 matches 7 bases. CDR3 length equals 15 residues. Germline lookup yields CDR1 SGHAT and CDR2 FQNNGV. V lost 3 bases to trimming and J lost 5 bases; unmatched junction nucleotides: 8.

CDR3 residues: CASSLATGADTQYF. CDR3 nucleotides: TGCGCCAGCAGCTTGGCGACAGGGGCAGATACGCAGTATTTT. The chain combines TRBV5-1 with TRBJ2-3; TRBD1 aligns across 8 bases. The V segment lost 0 bases and the J segment 4 bases; nucleotides outside the gene matches: 1. CDR3 length equals 14 residues. The germline CDR1 and CDR2 sequences are SGHRS and YFSETQ.

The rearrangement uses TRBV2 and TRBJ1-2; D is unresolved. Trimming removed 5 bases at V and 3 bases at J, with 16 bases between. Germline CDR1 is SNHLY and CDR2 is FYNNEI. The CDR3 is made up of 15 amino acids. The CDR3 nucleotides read TGTGCCAGCAGTCTCACGCGGGTGTTAGACTATGGCTACACCTTC. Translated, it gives CASSLTRVLDYGYTF.

The CDR3, as DNA: TGTGCCAGCTCACCTGGGACAGGGTTGGGGGAACAGCCCCAGCATTTT. Translated, it gives CASSPGTGLGEQPQHF. The gene calls are TRBV18 and TRBJ1-5; 9 positions agree with TRBD1. The CDR3 totals 16 residues. From germline, CDR1 is KGHSH and CDR2 LQKENI. The trim removed 3 bases at V and 7 bases at J, leaving 10 bases unmatched.

The DNA for the CDR3 is TGTGCCAGCAGTTTGAGAGAGGACTATGGCTACACCTTC. It translates to CASSLREDYGYTF. The V gene is TRBV27, the J gene TRBJ1-2; D is ambiguous. The V and J ends lost 3 bases and 3 bases respectively, with 8 bases between them. This CDR3 contains 13 residues. Germline CDR1 reads MNHEY; CDR2 reads SMNVEV (reference sequence).

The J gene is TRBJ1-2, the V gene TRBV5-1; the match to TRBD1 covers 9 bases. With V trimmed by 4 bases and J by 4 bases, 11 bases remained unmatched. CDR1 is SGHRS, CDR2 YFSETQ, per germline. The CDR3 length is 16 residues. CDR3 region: CASSPPGQGLSYGYTF. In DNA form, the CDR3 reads TGCGCCAGCAGCCCCCCCGGACAGGGGCTGAGCTATGGCTACACCTTC.

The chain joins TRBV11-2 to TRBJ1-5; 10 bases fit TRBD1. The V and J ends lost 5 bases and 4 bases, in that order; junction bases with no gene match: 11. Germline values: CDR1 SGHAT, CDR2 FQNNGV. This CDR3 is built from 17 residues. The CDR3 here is CASSQGGTGVSNQPQHF. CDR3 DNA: TGTGCCAGCAGCCAGGGGGGGACAGGGGTCTCTAATCAGCCCCAGCATTTT.

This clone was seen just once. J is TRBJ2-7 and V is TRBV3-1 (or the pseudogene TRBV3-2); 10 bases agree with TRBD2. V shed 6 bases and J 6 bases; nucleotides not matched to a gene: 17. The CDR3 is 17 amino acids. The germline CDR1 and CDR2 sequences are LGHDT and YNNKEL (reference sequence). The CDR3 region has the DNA TGTGCCAGCAGTCCCCTACCTAGCGGGGGCCTCGGGGGCGAGCAGTACTTC. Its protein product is CASSPLPSGGLGGEQYF.

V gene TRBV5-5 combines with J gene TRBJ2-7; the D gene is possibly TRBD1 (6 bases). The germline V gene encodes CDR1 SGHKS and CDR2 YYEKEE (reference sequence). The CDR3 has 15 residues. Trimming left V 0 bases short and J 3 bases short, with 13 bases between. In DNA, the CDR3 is TGTGCCAGCAGCTTGGTTCCAGGGGCTGTCTACGAGCAGTACTTC. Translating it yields CASSLVPGAVYEQYF. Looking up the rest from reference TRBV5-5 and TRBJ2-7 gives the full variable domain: DAGVTQSPTHLIKTRGQQVTLRCSPISGHKSVSWYQQVLGQGPQFIFQYYEKEERGRGNFPDRFSARQFPNYSSELNVNALLLGDSALYLCASSLVPGAVYEQYFGPGTRLTVT.

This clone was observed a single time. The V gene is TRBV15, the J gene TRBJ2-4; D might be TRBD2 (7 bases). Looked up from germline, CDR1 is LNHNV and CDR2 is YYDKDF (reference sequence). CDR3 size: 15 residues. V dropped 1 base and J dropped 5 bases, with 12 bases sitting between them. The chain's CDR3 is CATSRGGGGENIQYF. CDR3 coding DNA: TGTGCCACCAGCAGAGGGGGAGGGGGAGAAAACATTCAGTACTTC.

The CDR3 sequence is CASSSPGQKETQYF. The CDR3 nucleotides read TGTGCCAGCAGCTCCCCCGGACAGAAAGAGACCCAGTACTTC. The chain joins TRBV7-2 to TRBJ2-5, with D perhaps matching TRBD1 (6 bases). Germline lookup yields CDR1 SGHTA and CDR2 FQGNSA. V lost 4 bases to trimming and J lost 3 bases, with 12 bases between them. The CDR3 extends over 14 amino acids.

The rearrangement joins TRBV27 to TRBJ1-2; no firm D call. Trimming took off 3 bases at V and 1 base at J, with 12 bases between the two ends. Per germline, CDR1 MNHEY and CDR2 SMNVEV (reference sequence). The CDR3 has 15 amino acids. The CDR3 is CASSFAYAGNYGYTF. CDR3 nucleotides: TGTGCCAGCAGTTTTGCCTACGCGGGTAACTATGGCTACACCTTC.

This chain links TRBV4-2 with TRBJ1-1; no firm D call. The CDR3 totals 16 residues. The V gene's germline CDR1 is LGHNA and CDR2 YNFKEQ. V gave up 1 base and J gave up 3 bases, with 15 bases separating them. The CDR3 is CASSQVLTAADTEAFF. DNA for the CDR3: TGTGCCAGCAGCCAAGTCCTGACCGCAGCGGACACTGAAGCTTTCTTT.

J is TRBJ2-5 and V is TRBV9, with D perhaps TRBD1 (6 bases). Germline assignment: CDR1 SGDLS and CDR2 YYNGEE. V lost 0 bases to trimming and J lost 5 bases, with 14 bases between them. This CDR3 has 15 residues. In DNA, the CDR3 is TGTGCCAGCAGCGTAGCCACAGGGATCGGGGAGACCCAGTACTTC. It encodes CASSVATGIGETQYF.